The 24 T cell receptor beta chains presented below share a single source sample, sequenced in a study of blood T cell repertoires in COVID-19. The data were produced by immunoSEQ multiplex PCR, yet TCRdb's version contains in-frame clones alone and is incomplete. The repertoire consists of about 140,000 clones, with about 75% occurring once and the leading ten covering roughly 2.9%. Sequencing input: PBMCs or T cells enriched from blood (not recorded which). All receptors come from a woman in her forties or fifties who had recovered from COVID-19.

The chain combines TRBV28 with TRBJ2-7, with D tentatively TRBD1 (6 bases). CDR3 length: 15 residues. Germline CDR1 reads MDHEN; CDR2 reads SYDVKM. The V and J ends lost 2 bases and 5 bases respectively, with 16 bases between them. The CDR3, as DNA: TGTGCCAGCAGTTTACCGGACAGACAAGGGAACGAGCAGTACTTC. Amino acid sequence: CASSLPDRQGNEQYF.

The chain employs TRBV7-3 and TRBJ2-5; weak D call: TRBD1 (5 bases). Per germline, CDR1 SGHTA and CDR2 FQGTGA. The CDR3 extends over 13 amino acids. V was pared by 0 bases and J by 7 bases, with 9 bases between. The chain's CDR3 is CASSLTDRGTQYF. Here the CDR3 DNA reads TGTGCCAGCAGCTTAACAGACAGAGGGACCCAGTACTTC.

The chain employs TRBV5-8 and TRBJ1-5; D unresolved. This CDR3 has 14 residues. Germline V lookup: CDR1 SGHTS, CDR2 YDEGEE. Trimming removed 8 bases at V and 4 bases at J, with 16 bases between. This CDR3 reads CASRPWAINQPQHF. The CDR3 DNA reads TGTGCCAGTCGGCCATGGGCGATTAATCAGCCCCAGCATTTT.

The table lists this clone with a few counts. The chain employs TRBV30 and TRBJ1-5, with TRBD1 identical over 7 bases. The CDR3 extends over 14 amino acids. Germline CDR1 is GTSNPN and CDR2 is SVGIG (reference sequence). V lost 1 base, J lost 15 bases, and 15 bases stayed unmatched. CDR3 DNA: TGTGCCTGGAGTGAGGGGGACAGAGTTGGTCCGGGGCATTTT. As protein: CAWSEGDRVGPGHF.

This chain links TRBV11-2 with TRBJ1-2; no reliable D call. V lost 5 bases and J 4 bases, leaving 11 bases between the germline ends. Germline V gene sequence: CDR1 SGHAT, CDR2 FQNNGV. The CDR3 spans 13 residues. The DNA of the CDR3 is TGTGCCAGCAGCCTGGGAGGAGGCTATGGCTACACCTTC. It encodes CASSLGGGYGYTF.

The rearrangement uses TRBV6-5 and TRBJ2-3; no definite D call. V lost 6 bases and J 3 bases, leaving 10 bases between the germline ends. Germline lookup yields CDR1 MNHEY and CDR2 SVGAGI. The CDR3 consists of 13 residues. Here the CDR3 DNA reads TGTGCCAGCAGCGTAGCAGAGACAGATACGCAGTATTTT. It codes for CASSVAETDTQYF.

This chain uses TRBV30 with TRBJ2-7; 11 bases are shared with TRBD1. V was pared by 5 bases and J by 3 bases, with 6 bases of the junction left unmatched. This CDR3 is 14 amino acids long. CDR1 is GTSNPN and CDR2 is SVGIG in the germline V gene (reference sequence). CDR3 DNA sequence: TGTGCCTGGGAGACCGGGACAGGGGGCTACGAGCAGTACTTC. Translation: CAWETGTGGYEQYF.

This chain joins TRBV27 and TRBJ1-5; no reliable D call. Germline CDR1 and CDR2: MNHEY and SMNVEV (reference sequence). The CDR3 consists of 18 residues. Between the trimmed V and J ends, which lost 5 bases and 0 bases, there was a span of 20 bases. The CDR3 DNA is TGTGCCAGCAGTAAGCTTGGATCGGTATCGGGTAGCAATCAGCCCCAGCATTTT. As protein: CASSKLGSVSGSNQPQHF.

The CDR3 DNA sequence: TGCGCCAGCAGCCAACCCGACAGGGGTCCCGGCTACACCTTC. Translated: CASSQPDRGPGYTF. The V call is TRBV4-1, the J call TRBJ1-2, with TRBD1 identical over 8 bases. The CDR3 is 14 amino acids. With 2 bases clipped from V and 8 bases from J, the junction kept 7 bases outside the gene matches. The germline CDR1 and CDR2 sequences are MGHRA and YSYEKL.

The chain employs TRBV7-9 and TRBJ2-7, with D possibly being TRBD1 (7 bases). The CDR3 has 17 residues. The V and J ends lost 5 bases and 0 bases respectively, with 20 bases between them. Germline loops: CDR1 SEHNR, CDR2 FQNEAQ (reference sequence). CDR3 loop: CASSQAQGRSTSYEQYF. The CDR3 region has the DNA TGTGCCAGCAGCCAAGCACAGGGGAGGTCGACCTCCTACGAGCAGTACTTC.

The chain combines TRBV5-1 with TRBJ2-7, with D possibly matching TRBD1 (5 bases). Trimming left V 4 bases short and J 5 bases short, with 16 bases between. CDR3 length: 14 residues. CDR1 is SGHRS, CDR2 YFSETQ, per germline. The chain's CDR3 is CASSRDRSNDEQYF. The CDR3 DNA follows: TGCGCCAGCAGCCGCGACAGATCAAACGACGAGCAGTACTTC.

The rearrangement links TRBV3-1 (or the pseudogene TRBV3-2) to TRBJ2-7, with D possibly TRBD1 on 6 matching bases. The CDR3 is made up of 15 amino acids. Germline CDR1 LGHDT, CDR2 YNNKEL (reference sequence). V was trimmed by 2 bases and J by 2 bases, leaving 13 bases between them. CDR3 coding DNA: TGTGCCAGCAGCCAACGGAACAGGGCTCCCTACGAGCAGTACTTC. Amino acids: CASSQRNRAPYEQYF.

The genes are TRBV7-9 and TRBJ1-4; D remains ambiguous. The CDR3 has 14 amino acids. Germline-derived CDR1 and CDR2 are SEHNR and FQNEAQ (reference sequence). V gave up 2 bases and J gave up 11 bases, with 15 bases separating them. The CDR3 reads CASSLPQGREKLFF. The DNA for the CDR3 is TGTGCCAGCAGCTTACCCCAAGGGAGGGAGAAACTGTTTTTT.

This clone was seen a handful of times. The chain recombines TRBV7-8 with TRBJ2-2; 8 bases are a match to TRBD2. Germline V lookup: CDR1 SGHVS, CDR2 FQNEAQ. The CDR3 runs to 15 residues. V lost 3 bases to trimming and J lost 5 bases; unmatched junction nucleotides: 5. The chain's CDR3 is CASSLLAGGTGELFF. The CDR3 coding sequence is TGTGCCAGCAGCTTGCTAGCGGGTGGGACCGGGGAGCTGTTTTTT.

V is TRBV6-4 and J is TRBJ2-3, with D hard to call. Trimming shortened V by 6 bases and J by 0 bases, and 10 bases separated the two germline ends. Germline V gene data show CDR1 as MRHNA and CDR2 as SNTAGT. The CDR3 extends over 14 amino acids. The CDR3 DNA sequence: TGTGCCAGCAGCCCGGCGACTAGCACAGATACGCAGTATTTT. Translated, it gives CASSPATSTDTQYF.

This sequence joins TRBV19 and TRBJ1-2, with 7 bases that match TRBD1. V lost 7 bases, J lost 6 bases, and 11 bases stayed unmatched. The germline gives CDR1 LNHDA, CDR2 SQIVND (reference sequence). CDR3 length equals 14 residues. Here the CDR3 DNA reads TGTGCCAGTACCACGACAGGGTTTAAAAATGGCTACACCTTC. Its translation is CASTTTGFKNGYTF.

This clone was observed once. This sequence joins TRBV5-1 and TRBJ1-1; no clear D gene. Germline V gene sequence: CDR1 SGHRS, CDR2 YFSETQ. CDR3 length: 15 amino acids. Trimming took 0 bases from V and 1 from J, leaving 10 bases between them. Here the CDR3 DNA reads TGCGCCAGCAGCTTGGCCATCGGCGGGAACACTGAAGCTTTCTTT. It codes for CASSLAIGGNTEAFF. Looking up the rest from reference TRBV5-1 and TRBJ1-1 gives the full variable domain: KAGVTQTPRYLIKTRGQQVTLSCSPISGHRSVSWYQQTPGQGLQFLFEYFSETQRNKGNFPGRFSGRQFSNSRSEMNVSTLELGDSALYLCASSLAIGGNTEAFFGQGTRLTVV.

The chain carries TRBV10-3 and TRBJ1-5, with TRBD1 as a possible D gene (5 bases). Per the germline V gene, CDR1 is ENHRY and CDR2 is SYGVKD. Trimming took off 0 bases at V and 0 bases at J, with 6 bases between the two ends. This CDR3 comprises 15 residues. Written as DNA, the CDR3 is TGTGCCATCAGTGAGTCCAGGGATAGCAATCAGCCCCAGCATTTT. Translating gives CAISESRDSNQPQHF.

The chain recombines TRBV7-6 with TRBJ1-4; 7 bases agree with TRBD1. From germline, CDR1 is SGHVS and CDR2 FNYEAQ. This CDR3 is 16 amino acids long. The junction had 9 bases not matched to a gene; V was cut back by 4 bases and J by 4 bases. CDR3: CASSSGQVSLNEKLFF. The DNA of the CDR3 is TGTGCCAGCAGCTCCGGACAGGTCAGCCTTAATGAAAAACTGTTTTTT.

This chain connects TRBV28 to TRBJ2-7, with D perhaps matching TRBD1 (5 bases). Trimming took 3 bases from V and 5 from J, leaving 14 bases between them. There are 14 residues in the CDR3. Germline CDR1 is MDHEN and CDR2 is SYDVKM. The CDR3 coding sequence is TGTGCCAGCAGTTTGTTGTTGGTGGGGCACGAGCAGTACTTC. This codes for CASSLLLVGHEQYF.

V is TRBV6-1 and J is TRBJ2-7; a possible D gene is TRBD2 (5 bases). Germline-derived CDR1 and CDR2 are MNHNS and SASEGT. The CDR3 has 15 residues. V shed 3 bases and J shed 4 bases, with 16 bases lying between them. The CDR3 reads CASSEDSSIWYEQYF. The CDR3 nucleotides are TGTGCCAGCAGTGAGGACTCCTCCATCTGGTACGAGCAGTACTTC.

The CDR3 sequence: CAWRAGSYNEQFF. CDR3 nucleotide sequence: TGTGCCTGGAGGGCGGGGTCTTACAATGAGCAGTTCTTC. The chain is built from TRBV30 and TRBJ2-1; D may be TRBD2 (6 bases). The CDR3 is made up of 13 amino acids. Trimming cost V 3 bases and J 4 bases, with 10 bases left between them. The germline V gene encodes CDR1 GTSNPN and CDR2 SVGIG (reference sequence). The full variable domain, in which reference TRBV30 and TRBJ2-1 provide the parts outside the CDR3, is SQTIHQWPATLVQPVGSPLSLECTVEGTSNPNLYWYRQAAGRGLQLLFYSVGIGQISSEVPQNLSASRPQDRQFILSSKKLLLSDSGFYLCAWRAGSYNEQFFGPGTRLTVL.

The chain carries TRBV2 and TRBJ1-5, with TRBD1 matching 11 bases. There are 15 residues in the CDR3. V shed 6 bases, J shed 5 bases, and the junction held 6 bases outside the gene matches. Germline-derived CDR1 and CDR2 are SNHLY and FYNNEI. The CDR3, as DNA: TGTGCCAGCAGGGGACAGGGGGTAGGGCATCAGCCCCAGCATTTT. This gives the protein CASRGQGVGHQPQHF.

V is TRBV7-2 and J is TRBJ2-5, with TRBD2 identical over 11 bases. After removal of 2 bases from V and 2 bases from J, the junction contained 13 bases not matched to a gene. The length of the CDR3 is 19 residues. Per the germline V gene, CDR1 is SGHTA and CDR2 is FQGNSA. The CDR3 here is CASSLLPFLGLADQETQYF. CDR3 sequence (DNA): TGTGCCAGCAGCTTATTACCCTTTCTGGGACTAGCGGATCAAGAGACCCAGTACTTC.